This T cell receptor beta chain was observed in a study of cytomegalovirus exposure and HLA in healthy donors. Trimming took 8 bases from V and 11 from J; bases not matched to a gene: 15. CDR3 size: 14 residues. Germline CDR1 LNHDA, CDR2 SQIVND (reference sequence). The PCR contained 60 Vbeta and 13 Jbeta primers. The assay was immunoSEQ multiplex PCR, and TCRdb's table has in-frame clones only and misses some. The data hold around 150,000 clones, with about 83% observed a single time. Sequencing was carried out using PBMCs. The rearrangement links TRBV19 to TRBJ2-1, with TRBD1 matching over 7 bases. This clonotype originated in a woman in her thirties in good health and CMV-seronegative. In nucleotides, the CDR3 is TGTGCCAGTCGCATCCGGGACAGATTCGATCAGCAGTTCTTC. It codes for CASRIRDRFDQQFF.